One TCR beta chain is described in this entry. This specimen comes from a study of cytotoxic CD8 clonotypes in ibrutinib-treated CLL. Some clones are missing from TCRdb's copy, which holds only in-frame ones; the method was immunoSEQ multiplex PCR. Here the sample spans about 160,000 clones, 70% to 90% being singletons. The CDR3 consists of 13 residues. The V end lost 6 bases, the J end lost 4 bases, and 16 bases lay between the germline ends. Germline CDR1 is SQVTM and CDR2 is ANQGSEA. This sample comprised PBMCs, obtained at disease progression, from a patient treated with ibrutinib. The TCR sequence derives from a human donor with chronic lymphocytic leukemia. The chain uses TRBV29-1 and TRBJ2-7; either TRBD1 or TRBD2 may fit D (5 bases each). The CDR3 loop reads CSVGSGTLYEQYF. In nucleotides, the CDR3 is TGCAGCGTCGGTTCCGGGACGCTTTACGAGCAGTACTTC.